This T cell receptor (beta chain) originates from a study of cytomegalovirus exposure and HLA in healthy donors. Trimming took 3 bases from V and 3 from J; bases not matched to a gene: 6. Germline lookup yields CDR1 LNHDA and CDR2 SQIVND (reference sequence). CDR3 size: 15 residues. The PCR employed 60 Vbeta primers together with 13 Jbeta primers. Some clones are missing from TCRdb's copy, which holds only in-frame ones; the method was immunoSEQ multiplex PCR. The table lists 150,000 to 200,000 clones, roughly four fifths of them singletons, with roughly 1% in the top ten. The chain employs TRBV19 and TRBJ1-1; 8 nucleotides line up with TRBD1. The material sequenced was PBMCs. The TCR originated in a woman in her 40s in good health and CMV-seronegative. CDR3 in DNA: TGTGCCAGTAGTATGGGGGACAGGCTCCACACTGAAGCTTTCTTT. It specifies CASSMGDRLHTEAFF.